This entry lists 21 T cell receptor beta chains sequenced from one sample in a study of tissue T cells after allogeneic stem cell transplantation. The protocol was immunoSEQ multiplex PCR, while the TCRdb copy is restricted to in-frame clones and leaves out a portion. The sample has hundreds of clones; about 80% are singletons. Sequences were derived from mid-colon tissue, sampled at autopsy. The receptors derive from a female patient between 18 and 55 years old with steroid-refractory graft-versus-host disease after an allogeneic stem cell transplant. Some T cells may trace back to the graft donor.

This chain uses TRBV2 with TRBJ1-4, with D hard to call. Germline CDR1 SNHLY, CDR2 FYNNEI. V lost 3 bases and J 0 bases, leaving 8 bases between the germline ends. There are 15 residues in the CDR3. CDR3 DNA sequence: TGTGCCAGCAGTGATGTCGGAGCAACTAATGAAAAACTGTTTTTT. Protein sequence: CASSDVGATNEKLFF.

V gene TRBV5-1 combines with J gene TRBJ1-1; possibly TRBD1 for D (5 bases). The CDR3 covers 13 residues. Germline assignment: CDR1 SGHRS and CDR2 YFSETQ. V lost 0 bases and J 7 bases, leaving 10 bases between the germline ends. CDR3 nucleotides: TGCGCCAGCAGCTTGGGTGGGGGGTTTGAAGCTTTCTTT. Its translation is CASSLGGGFEAFF.

CDR3: CASGLGGNPQHF. CDR3 DNA sequence: TGTGCCAGTGGTCTCGGGGGAAATCCCCAGCATTTT. J is TRBJ1-5 and V is TRBV6-5, with D maybe TRBD1 (5 bases). The CDR3 covers 12 residues. Germline V CDR1 and CDR2: MNHEY, SVGAGI. V lost 9 bases, J lost 10 bases, and 16 bases lay in between.

This sequence joins TRBV7-8 and TRBJ2-3; D is ambiguous. Germline CDR1 SGHVS, CDR2 FQNEAQ. Trimming stripped 5 bases from V and 9 bases from J, with 9 bases between. The CDR3 runs to 11 residues. This chain's CDR3 is CASSLVGTQYF. CDR3 in DNA: TGTGCCAGCAGCCTTGTCGGGACGCAGTATTTT.

The V gene is TRBV10-1, the J gene TRBJ2-7; tentative D call: TRBD2 (5 bases). Germline loops: CDR1 WNHNN, CDR2 SYGVQD (reference sequence). Trimming removed 6 bases at V and 5 bases at J, with 11 bases between. The CDR3 consists of 12 residues. The CDR3 nucleotides are TGCGCCAGCAGCCGAGAGGGCGACGAGCAGTACTTC. This translates into CASSREGDEQYF.

This clone was seen more than once but under ten times. This chain joins TRBV5-1 and TRBJ1-1, with D maybe TRBD1 (6 bases). Germline values: CDR1 SGHRS, CDR2 YFSETQ. The CDR3 consists of 13 residues. V lost 4 bases to trimming and J lost 2 bases, with 9 bases between them. CDR3 sequence (DNA): TGCGCCAGCAGCGCTGGGACAAACACTGAAGCTTTCTTT. Its protein product is CASSAGTNTEAFF.

The chain combines TRBV28 with TRBJ1-2; D is perhaps TRBD1 (6 bases). The CDR3 runs to 13 residues. The V and J ends lost 1 base and 10 bases respectively, with 13 bases between them. The germline gives CDR1 MDHEN, CDR2 SYDVKM. The CDR3: CASSLSPGHHYTF. Written as DNA, the CDR3 is TGTGCCAGCAGTTTATCTCCGGGACACCACTACACCTTC.

The chain recombines TRBV14 with TRBJ2-7, with D unclear. The CDR3 length is 11 residues. CDR1 SGHDN and CDR2 FVKESK come from the germline V gene. V was trimmed by 5 bases and J by 5 bases, leaving 7 bases between them. The CDR3 loop reads CASSYTHEQYF. The CDR3 DNA sequence: TGTGCCAGCAGCTATACACACGAGCAGTACTTC.

This chain connects TRBV7-8 to TRBJ2-5; the D gene is possibly TRBD2 (6 bases). The length of the CDR3 is 13 residues. The V end lost 3 bases, the J end lost 5 bases, and 10 bases lay between the germline ends. CDR1 and CDR2 (germline): SGHVS, FQNEAQ. The CDR3 sequence is CASSFAGWETQYF. The DNA of the CDR3 is TGTGCCAGCAGCTTCGCGGGGTGGGAGACCCAGTACTTC.

This clone was counted once. The rearrangement joins TRBV30 to TRBJ2-2; 9 bases fit TRBD1. The CDR3 loop spans 14 amino acids. J gave up 7 bases and V 0 bases, and 3 bases lay outside the gene matches. Looked up from germline, CDR1 is GTSNPN and CDR2 is SVGIG (reference sequence). The CDR3 sequence is CAWSVGQGGGELFF. The DNA for the CDR3 is TGTGCCTGGAGTGTGGGACAGGGAGGCGGGGAGCTGTTTTTT.

The rearrangement uses TRBV9 and TRBJ2-5; D gene uncertain. The CDR3 extends over 15 amino acids. V shed 4 bases and J shed 2 bases, with 15 bases lying between them. Germline CDR1 and CDR2: SGDLS and YYNGEE. The chain's CDR3 is CASSPRRPWQETQYF. The CDR3 DNA is TGTGCCAGCAGCCCCCGTCGGCCATGGCAAGAGACCCAGTACTTC.

This chain links TRBV5-1 with TRBJ2-5; D not resolved. CDR3 size: 14 residues. Trimming shortened V by 1 base and J by 1 base, and 8 bases separated the two germline ends. Germline loops: CDR1 SGHRS, CDR2 YFSETQ. This CDR3 is CASSLSRTQETQYF. Here the CDR3 DNA reads TGCGCCAGCAGCTTGTCCCGGACCCAAGAGACCCAGTACTTC. The variable domain in full, completed from reference TRBV5-1 and TRBJ2-5, reads KAGVTQTPRYLIKTRGQQVTLSCSPISGHRSVSWYQQTPGQGLQFLFEYFSETQRNKGNFPGRFSGRQFSNSRSEMNVSTLELGDSALYLCASSLSRTQETQYFGPGTRLLVL.

V is TRBV15 and J is TRBJ2-1, with D uncertain. Trimming removed 6 bases at V and 10 bases at J, with 4 bases between. This CDR3 has 9 amino acids. Germline assignment: CDR1 LNHNV and CDR2 YYDKDF (reference sequence). The CDR3 reads CATREEQFF. Here the CDR3 DNA reads TGTGCCACCAGGGAGGAGCAGTTCTTC.

The genes are TRBV7-6 and TRBJ2-1, with 7 nucleotides matching TRBD2. J was trimmed by 3 bases and V by 1 base; bases with no gene match: 3. The CDR3 spans 15 residues. Germline CDR1 reads SGHVS; CDR2 reads FNYEAQ. CDR3 nucleotide sequence: TGTGCCAGCAGCTTAGGCGGGAGCGGCTACAATGAGCAGTTCTTC. Protein sequence: CASSLGGSGYNEQFF.

This sequence joins TRBV9 and TRBJ2-2; D could derive from TRBD1 or TRBD2 (5 bases each). Germline V lookup: CDR1 SGDLS, CDR2 YYNGEE. This CDR3 region has 14 residues. Between the trimmed V and J ends, which lost 3 bases and 6 bases, there was a span of 12 bases. This CDR3 reads CASSALLGAGELFF. CDR3 bases: TGTGCCAGCAGCGCTCTGTTGGGGGCCGGGGAGCTGTTTTTT.

The chain couples TRBV21-1 to TRBJ2-7; the table calls TRBD2, which could not be checked here. TRBV21-1 is a pseudogene locus. This CDR3 is built from 15 residues. The CDR3 DNA reads as TGTGCCAGCAGCAAAAGCCTAGCGGGCCCCTACGAGCAGTACTTC. This gives the protein CASSKSLAGPYEQYF.

V is TRBV19 and J is TRBJ2-7; no definite D call. Germline lookup yields CDR1 LNHDA and CDR2 SQIVND (reference sequence). Trimming stripped 5 bases from V and 3 bases from J, with 11 bases between. The CDR3 is made up of 13 amino acids. CDR3 DNA sequence: TGTGCCAGTAGTTGGGTCGGAGACTACGAGCAGTACTTC. Its protein product is CASSWVGDYEQYF.

In this sample, this clone turned up a few times. V usage is TRBV10-3 and J usage is TRBJ1-1; D is undetermined. Germline CDR1 reads ENHRY; CDR2 reads SYGVKD. Trimming took off 6 bases at V and 9 bases at J, with 17 bases between the two ends. The CDR3 runs to 13 residues. CDR3 loop: CAIRGGGEGQAFF. The CDR3 DNA reads TGTGCCATCAGGGGCGGTGGCGAAGGCCAAGCTTTCTTT.

This chain links TRBV10-3 with TRBJ1-1; D is perhaps TRBD1 (5 bases). The CDR3 covers 14 residues. Germline CDR1 is ENHRY and CDR2 is SYGVKD. The V and J ends lost 4 bases and 6 bases respectively, with 15 bases between them. This CDR3 is CAISALKEGPEAFF. CDR3 nucleotides: TGTGCCATCAGTGCCCTAAAGGAGGGACCTGAAGCTTTCTTT.

The table lists this clone with a count of one. The chain recombines TRBV6-5 with TRBJ2-4, with TRBD1 identical over 8 bases. Germline V gene data show CDR1 as MNHEY and CDR2 as SVGAGI. This CDR3 is 14 amino acids long. The V segment lost 0 bases and the J segment 8 bases; nucleotides outside the gene matches: 3. DNA of the CDR3: TGTGCCAGCAGTTACTCGGCAGGGGGCCACATTCAGTACTTC. Protein product: CASSYSAGGHIQYF.

This chain links TRBV4-1 with TRBJ2-7; the D is unclear. The V gene's germline CDR1 is MGHRA and CDR2 YSYEKL. V gave up 0 bases and J gave up 4 bases, with 13 bases separating them. The CDR3 is 15 residues long. The CDR3 coding sequence is TGCGCCAGCAGCCAAGATCCAACGGGCCGATACGAGCAGTACTTC. Encoded protein: CASSQDPTGRYEQYF.